The 6 T cell receptor beta chains below come from one sample, sequenced in a study of beta chain features in type 1 diabetes. Every bit of the isolated RNA underwent reverse transcription, so sequencing read expressed TCRB transcripts. Here immunoSEQ multiplex PCR was the method, and the copy in TCRdb shows in-frame clones only, minus some. The sample carries under 95,000 clones, roughly 34% recorded once. Sequencing input: stem cell memory CD4+ T cells from blood. These receptors all come from a young woman in good health.

The chain is built from TRBV7-8 and TRBJ1-2, with TRBD1 as a possible D gene (5 bases). V shed 5 bases and J shed 8 bases, with 15 bases lying between them. Germline CDR1 and CDR2: SGHVS and FQNEAQ. The CDR3 consists of 13 residues. CDR3 coding DNA: TGTGCCAGCAGCCTCCCTGCGGGGCTGGGCTACACCTTC. This codes for CASSLPAGLGYTF.

J is TRBJ2-3 and V is TRBV18; a possible D gene is TRBD1 (8 bases). V lost 2 bases to trimming and J lost 2 bases, with 14 bases between them. In germline, CDR1 is KGHSH, CDR2 LQKENI. The CDR3 loop spans 16 amino acids. The CDR3 loop is CASSPSGTGFTDTQYF. The CDR3 DNA is TGTGCCAGCTCACCAAGCGGGACAGGATTCACAGATACGCAGTATTTT. The full variable domain, its missing parts supplied by reference TRBV18 and TRBJ2-3, is NAGVMQNPRHLVRRRGQEARLRCSPMKGHSHVYWYRQLPEEGLKFMVYLQKENIIDESGMPKERFSAEFPKEGPSILRIQQVVRGDSAAYFCASSPSGTGFTDTQYFGPGTRLTVL.

This clone turned up a few times. The rearrangement links TRBV7-2 to TRBJ2-7; 9 bases are shared with TRBD1. The CDR3 has 15 residues. The J segment lost 3 bases and the V segment lost 2 bases, leaving 5 bases of the junction unmatched. Germline V CDR1 and CDR2: SGHTA, FQGNSA. This chain's CDR3 is CASSLQTGGLYEQYF. CDR3 sequence (DNA): TGTGCCAGCAGCTTACAGACAGGGGGGCTCTACGAGCAGTACTTC.

This clone has more than one count but fewer than ten. The chain joins TRBV7-9 to TRBJ1-3, with 7 bases aligning to TRBD1. The CDR3 covers 14 residues. Losses at the gene ends were 4 bases for V and 4 bases for J; bases not matched to a gene: 4. Germline V gives CDR1 SEHNR, CDR2 FQNEAQ (reference sequence). This CDR3 is CASSWDSKGNTIYF. CDR3 nucleotides: TGTGCCAGCAGCTGGGACAGCAAGGGAAACACCATATATTTT.

The chain couples TRBV6-5 to TRBJ1-1; 8 bases fit TRBD1. This CDR3 has 15 amino acids. The V segment lost 0 bases and the J segment 3 bases; nucleotides outside the gene matches: 3. CDR1 and CDR2 from the germline V gene are MNHEY and SVGAGI. CDR3 nucleotides: TGTGCCAGCAGTTACTCCGGACAGGGACACACTGAAGCTTTCTTT. Protein: CASSYSGQGHTEAFF.

In its sample, this clone was seen a few times. The chain is built from TRBV4-1 and TRBJ2-7, with 10 bases fitting TRBD2. Germline V lookup: CDR1 MGHRA, CDR2 YSYEKL. The V gene end was trimmed by 5 bases and the J gene end by 1 base; junction bases not matched to a gene: 11. The length of the CDR3 is 17 residues. The CDR3 is CASSAAPSGGYSYEQYF. The CDR3 DNA is TGCGCCAGCAGCGCTGCCCCTAGCGGGGGTTATTCCTACGAGCAGTACTTC.